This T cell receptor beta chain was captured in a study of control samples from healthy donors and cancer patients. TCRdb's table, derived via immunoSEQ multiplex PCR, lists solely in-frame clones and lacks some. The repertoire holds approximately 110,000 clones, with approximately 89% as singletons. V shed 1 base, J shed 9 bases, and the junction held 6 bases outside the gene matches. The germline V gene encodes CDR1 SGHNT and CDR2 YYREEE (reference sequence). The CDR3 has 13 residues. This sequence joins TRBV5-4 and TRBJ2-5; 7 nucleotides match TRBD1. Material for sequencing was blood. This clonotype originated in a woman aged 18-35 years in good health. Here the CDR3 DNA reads TGTGCCAGCAGCTTGAAGGGGGCGGTATCCCAGTACTTC. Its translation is CASSLKGAVSQYF.